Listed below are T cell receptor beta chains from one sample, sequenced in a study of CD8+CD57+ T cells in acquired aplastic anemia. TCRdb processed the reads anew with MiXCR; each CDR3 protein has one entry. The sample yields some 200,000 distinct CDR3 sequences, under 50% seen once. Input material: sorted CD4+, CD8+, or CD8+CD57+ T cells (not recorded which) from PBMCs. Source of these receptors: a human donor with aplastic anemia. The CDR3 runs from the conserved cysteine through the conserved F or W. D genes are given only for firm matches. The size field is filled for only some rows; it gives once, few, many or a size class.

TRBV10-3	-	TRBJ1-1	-	TGTGCCATCAGTGAGCGGCCCAGGGATGCAGACGCTGAAGCTTTCTTT	CAISERPRDADAEAFF
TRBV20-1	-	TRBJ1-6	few	TGCAGTGCTAGCGTAGGGGGACGGAGCTCCTATAATTCACCCCTCCACTTT	CSASVGGRSSYNSPLHF
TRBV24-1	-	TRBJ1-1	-	TGTGCCACCAGTGACCCCCAGGGAGGGGACACTGAAGCTTTCTTT	CATSDPQGGDTEAFF
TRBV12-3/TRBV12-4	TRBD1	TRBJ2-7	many	TGTGCCAGCAGTCCAATCCTGGACAGGGCCTACGAGCAGTACTTC	CASSPILDRAYEQYF
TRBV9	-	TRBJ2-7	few	TGTGCCAGCAGCGGATCTCGCTACGAGCAGTACTTC	CASSGSRYEQYF
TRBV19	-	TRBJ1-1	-	TGTGCCAGTCTTATGAACACTGAAGCTTTCTTT	CASLMNTEAFF
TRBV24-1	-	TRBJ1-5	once	TGTGCCACCAGGGACGAGGGGTACAATCAGCCCCAGCATTTT	CATRDEGYNQPQHF
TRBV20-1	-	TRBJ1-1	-	TGCAGTGCTAACTGGGAGGACAGGAACACTGAAGCTTTCTTT	CSANWEDRNTEAFF
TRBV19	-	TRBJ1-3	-	TGTGCCAGTAGTTTATTGCCCTCCGATGGAAACACCATATATTTT	CASSLLPSDGNTIYF
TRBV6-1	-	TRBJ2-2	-	TGTGCCAGCAGTCCGGCTTCAGGGGTGGCGAACACCGGGGAGCTGTTTTTT	CASSPASGVANTGELFF
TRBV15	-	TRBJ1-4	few	TGTGCCACCAGCAGAGATAACAGGCGTGAAAAACTGTTTTTT	CATSRDNRREKLFF
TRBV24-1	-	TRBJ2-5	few	TGTGCCACCAGTGATTTGGAAGAAGAGACCCAGTACTTC	CATSDLEEETQYF
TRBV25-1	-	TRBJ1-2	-	TGTGCCAGCAGTGAATCCGTCTTCTTCGGCTATGGCTACACCTTC	CASSESVFFGYGYTF
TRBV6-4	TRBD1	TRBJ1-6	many	TGTGCCAGCAGTGAGGGGTTGGGACAGGGGTCTTCACCCCTCCACTTT	CASSEGLGQGSSPLHF
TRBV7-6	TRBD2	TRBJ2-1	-	TGTGCCAGCAGCCCAGGACTAGCGGGGGTTCTGAGCTCCTACAATGAGCAGTTCTTC	CASSPGLAGVLSSYNEQFF
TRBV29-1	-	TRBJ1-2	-	TGCAGCGTTGAAGAGGGAACGGACTACACCTTC	CSVEEGTDYTF
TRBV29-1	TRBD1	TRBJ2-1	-	TGCAGCGTTGACCCAGGGGGAGCTCTCAATGAGCAGTTCTTC	CSVDPGGALNEQFF
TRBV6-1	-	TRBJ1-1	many	TGTGCCAGCAGTAGGGGAGCTGAAGCTTTCTTT	CASSRGAEAFF
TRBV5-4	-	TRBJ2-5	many	TGTGCCAGCAGCACCCGGGACAACGAAGAGACCCAGTACTTC	CASSTRDNEETQYF
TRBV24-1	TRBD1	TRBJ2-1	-	TGTGCCACCAGTGCCGGGACAGGGGTGGTCCATGAGCAGTTCTTC	CATSAGTGVVHEQFF
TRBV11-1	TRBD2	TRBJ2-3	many	TGTGCCAGCAGCTTAGCCGGCGGGAGGTCTAGCACAGATACGCAGTATTTT	CASSLAGGRSSTDTQYF
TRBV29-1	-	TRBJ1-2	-	TGCAGCGCCGCTTCCCTCCGTTCCTCTTACACCTTC	CSAASLRSSYTF
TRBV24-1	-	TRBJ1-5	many	TGTGCCACCAGTGATCCCCGGGGTCAGCCCCAGCATTTT	CATSDPRGQPQHF
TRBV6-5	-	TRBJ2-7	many	TGTGCCAGCAGTTACTCGACTGGTGGTTCCTACGAGCAGTACTTC	CASSYSTGGSYEQYF
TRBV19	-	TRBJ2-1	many	TGTGCCAGTAACGCCATTCTCGGGGGCCATGAGCAGTTCTTC	CASNAILGGHEQFF
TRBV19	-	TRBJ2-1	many	TGTGCCAGTAGCTCGAGCCCCAATGAGCAGTTCTTC	CASSSSPNEQFF
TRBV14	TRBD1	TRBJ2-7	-	TGTGCCAGCAGCCAAGCGACAGGGCCCTACGAGCAGTACTTC	CASSQATGPYEQYF
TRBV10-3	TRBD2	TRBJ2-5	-	TGTGCCATCGGACTAGCGGGGGACCAAGAGACCCAGTACTTC	CAIGLAGDQETQYF